What follows are 16 T cell receptor beta chains derived from one specimen sequenced in a study of OX40 agonist ivuxolimab in advanced cancers. The assay was immunoSEQ multiplex PCR, and TCRdb's table has in-frame clones only and misses some. The table shows about 84,000 clones, with 75% to 90% occurring only once. The sequencing here drew on CD4+ or CD8+ T cells sorted from blood, taken in a trial of the OX40 agonist ivuxolimab. The receptors originated from an adult with an advanced solid tumor such as melanoma, head and neck, liver or kidney cancer.

The V and J genes are TRBV19 and TRBJ1-5, with D uncertain. CDR1 is LNHDA, CDR2 SQIVND, per germline (reference sequence). Trimming left V 2 bases short and J 6 bases short, with 17 bases between. This CDR3 contains 16 residues. CDR3 protein: CASSISGLGSGQPQHF. The CDR3 nucleotides are TGTGCCAGTAGTATAAGCGGGCTCGGTTCGGGTCAGCCCCAGCATTTT.

The J gene is TRBJ2-7, the V gene TRBV2; D is unresolved. The CDR3 sequence is 13 residues long. V was shortened by 5 bases and J by 9 bases, with 17 bases between the two germline ends. CDR1 is SNHLY and CDR2 is FYNNEI in the germline V gene. In DNA, the CDR3 is TGTGCCAGCAGTTCCCAAGTGGAAGGCGGGCAGTACGTC. Its protein product is CASSSQVEGGQYV.

The chain employs TRBV11-1 and TRBJ2-1; weak D call: TRBD2 (6 bases). V was pared by 8 bases and J by 4 bases, with 21 bases between. CDR3 length equals 16 residues. Germline V gene data show CDR1 as SGHAT and CDR2 as FQDESV (reference sequence). The DNA of the CDR3 is TGTGCCAGCGTTAGGGGTTCGGGGGTCCCGTACAATGAGCAGTTCTTC. Translated, it gives CASVRGSGVPYNEQFF.

V usage is TRBV14 and J usage is TRBJ2-2; 7 nucleotides agree with TRBD1. V shed 4 bases and J 1 base; nucleotides not matched to a gene: 3. The CDR3 sequence is 15 residues long. CDR1 and CDR2 (germline): SGHDN, FVKESK. The chain's CDR3 is CASSLGQWNTGELFF. The CDR3 DNA reads TGTGCCAGCAGCCTGGGACAGTGGAACACCGGGGAGCTGTTTTTT.

This clone was recorded only once. The chain combines TRBV5-1 with TRBJ1-5; 9 nucleotides line up with TRBD1. The CDR3 has 15 amino acids. The V and J ends lost 4 bases and 5 bases, in that order; junction bases with no gene match: 7. Germline values: CDR1 SGHRS, CDR2 YFSETQ. The CDR3 sequence is CASSLAGQGHQPQHF. For the CDR3, the DNA is TGCGCCAGCAGCCTAGCGGGACAGGGACATCAGCCCCAGCATTTT.

The CDR3 sequence: CASSFGLAGSEQYV. Written as DNA, the CDR3 is TGTGCCAGCAGCTTCGGACTAGCGGGGAGCGAGCAGTACGTC. The chain is built from TRBV7-9 and TRBJ2-7; 12 bases line up with TRBD2. In germline, CDR1 is SEHNR, CDR2 FQNEAQ (reference sequence). V shed 3 bases, J shed 6 bases, and the junction held 3 bases outside the gene matches. CDR3 size: 14 residues.

Here the CDR3 reads CAINRDTYGYTF. DNA for the CDR3: TGTGCCATCAACCGGGACACCTATGGCTACACCTTC. The chain links TRBV28 to TRBJ1-2; tentatively, D is TRBD1 (6 bases). This CDR3 is 12 amino acids long. The germline gives CDR1 MDHEN, CDR2 SYDVKM. The V gene lost 10 bases and the J gene lost 4 bases, with 13 bases spanning the gap.

This chain joins TRBV6-5 and TRBJ2-1; D is possibly TRBD1 (6 bases). V lost 6 bases and J 2 bases, leaving 8 bases between the germline ends. This CDR3 has 13 amino acids. Germline CDR1 MNHEY, CDR2 SVGAGI. This chain's CDR3 is CASSRGPYNEQFF. The DNA for the CDR3 is TGTGCCAGCAGCAGGGGCCCCTACAATGAGCAGTTCTTC.

This clone was found a few times. The chain joins TRBV6-4 to TRBJ2-3; 10 positions match TRBD2. The CDR3 totals 16 residues. Trimming removed 5 bases from V and 0 bases from J; junction bases left unmatched: 5. Germline V gives CDR1 MRHNA, CDR2 SNTAGT. The DNA for the CDR3 is TGTGCCAGCAGTTTCAGGACTAGCGGTAGCACAGATACGCAGTATTTT. The encoded protein is CASSFRTSGSTDTQYF.

The genes are TRBV5-6 and TRBJ2-5, with D possibly matching TRBD1 (6 bases). The CDR3 runs 14 residues. CDR1 is SGHDT, CDR2 YYEEEE, per germline. V shed 2 bases and J shed 0 bases, with 8 bases lying between them. CDR3 region: CASSFGQYQETQYF. The CDR3 region has the DNA TGTGCCAGCAGCTTTGGACAGTACCAAGAGACCCAGTACTTC.

V usage is TRBV19 and J usage is TRBJ1-1; no definite D call. The germline V and J ends were trimmed by 3 bases and 8 bases, with 13 bases remaining between them. Germline V gives CDR1 LNHDA, CDR2 SQIVND (reference sequence). The CDR3 has 13 amino acids. The CDR3 DNA follows: TGTGCCAGTAGTATGTCGCGGCAGGTCGAAGCTTTCTTT. This codes for CASSMSRQVEAFF. The variable domain in full, completed from reference TRBV19 and TRBJ1-1, reads DGGITQSPKYLFRKEGQNVTLSCEQNLNHDAMYWYRQDPGQGLRLIYYSQIVNDFQKGDIAEGYSVSREKKESFPLTVTSAQKNPTAFYLCASSMSRQVEAFFGQGTRLTVV.

The chain links TRBV28 to TRBJ2-7; possibly TRBD2 for D (5 bases). The CDR3 is 15 residues long. CDR1 is MDHEN, CDR2 SYDVKM, per germline. The V end was cut by 4 bases, the J end by 9 bases, with 22 bases between. CDR3 nucleotide sequence: TGTGCCAGCAGTTGGATGAGTCTTAGCGTACGCGGGCAGTACTTC. Encoded protein: CASSWMSLSVRGQYF.

The J gene is TRBJ1-4, the V gene TRBV5-1; D unresolved. V was cut by 0 bases and J by 3 bases, with 18 bases left in between. The CDR3 is made up of 18 amino acids. CDR1 is SGHRS, CDR2 YFSETQ, per germline. The CDR3 bases are TGCGCCAGCAGCTTGGTTCCCTCGGGGAATCCACCTAATGAAAAACTGTTTTTT. Amino acids: CASSLVPSGNPPNEKLFF.

This clone was observed a handful of times. The V call is TRBV2, the J call TRBJ1-1; 9 bases fit TRBD1. CDR1 and CDR2 (germline): SNHLY, FYNNEI. V lost 11 bases, J lost 3 bases, and 7 bases stayed unmatched. The CDR3 extends over 13 amino acids. The CDR3 sequence: CAHGTGLYTEAFF. The CDR3 DNA reads TGTGCCCACGGGACAGGGTTGTACACTGAAGCTTTCTTT.

This chain links TRBV7-9 with TRBJ2-5; D is uncertain. Trimming took off 3 bases at V and 13 bases at J, with 12 bases between the two ends. The germline CDR1 and CDR2 sequences are SEHNR and FQNEAQ (reference sequence). This CDR3 spans 11 amino acids. CDR3: CASSFGHLRYF. CDR3 DNA: TGTGCCAGCAGCTTTGGGCACTTGAGGTACTTC.

This clone came up a few times. Additional DNA sequences in this sample encode the identical CDR3. The rearrangement uses TRBV7-3 and TRBJ2-2; no firm D call. Germline CDR1 SGHTA, CDR2 FQGTGA. The CDR3 extends over 14 amino acids. The V and J ends lost 2 bases and 0 bases respectively, with 4 bases between them. This CDR3 reads CASSLGANTGELFF. The DNA for the CDR3 is TGTGCCAGCAGCTTAGGGGCGAACACCGGGGAGCTGTTTTTT.